The present entry profiles one T cell receptor (beta chain) with its context. CDR3 size: 12 residues. Per the germline V gene, CDR1 is SQVTM and CDR2 is ANQGSEA. Trimming took off 7 bases at V and 4 bases at J, with 11 bases between the two ends. The sample originates from a study of blood T cell repertoires in COVID-19. In the study overall: The United States, Italy and Spain were the sources of the acute and convalescent COVID-19 samples. The analysed material was cDNA or gDNA that came from T cells, B-cell-depleted T cells, or PBMCs.

In Seattle, patients joined the study during active infection and were tracked longitudinally. Per the original methods: Nucleated cell counts were estimated from reference gene primer amplification. TCRdb's copy holds only in-frame clones and misses some; the assay was immunoSEQ multiplex PCR. That table gives V, J and clone size, and the DNA gave D and trimming. This table holds more than 300,000 clones, approximately 87% found once. The rearrangement links TRBV29-1 to TRBJ2-1, with a tentative D call TRBD2 (6 bases). The TCR sequence derives from a woman aged 25 to 39 with COVID-19, enrolled during active disease. What was sequenced was peripheral blood. The CDR3 loop reads CSAELAYNEQFF. The CDR3 DNA sequence: TGCAGCGCCGAACTAGCATACAATGAGCAGTTCTTC.